Sequencing of this TCR beta chain was carried out in a study of T cell repertoires in cytomegalovirus infection. Remarks on this clonotype: Its antigen is not identified.

TCRdb reanalysed the reads using MiXCR and keeps one entry per CDR3 protein. Of hundreds of thousands of distinct CDR3 sequences listed, 30% to 40% are singletons. V lost 0 bases and J lost 0, with 10 bases in between. Germline V gene data show CDR1 as SGHDT and CDR2 as YYEEEE. The CDR3 is 16 residues long. The sequence was collected from a human donor in good health (CMV status not recorded). Some clones in this sample may be carry-over from other donors' samples. The input for sequencing was cultured PBMCs, taken from culture after CMV antigen stimulation. This chain joins TRBV5-6 and TRBJ2-1; D not resolved. In nucleotides, the CDR3 is TGTGCCAGCAGCTTGGACATCTGGGGCTCCTACAATGAGCAGTTCTTC. Residues: CASSLDIWGSYNEQFF.